This entry lists 29 T cell receptor beta chains sequenced from one sample in a study of vaccination and CD4 T cells after COVID-19. TCRdb ran MiXCR on the PCR reads and lists one entry per CDR3 protein. The sample holds about 22,000 distinct CDR3 sequences, more than 45% seen once. This specimen consisted of CD4+ T cells from blood, obtained before SARS-CoV-2 vaccination. The receptors come from a human donor who had recovered from COVID-19.

The chain has TRBV5-1 and TRBJ1-6; 7 positions match TRBD1. V trimming: 1 base; J trimming: 10 bases; junction bases outside the gene matches: 8. CDR3 size: 15 residues. The germline V gene encodes CDR1 SGHRS and CDR2 YFSETQ. This CDR3 reads CASSLSRPGGSPLHF. In DNA, the CDR3 is TGCGCCAGCAGCTTGTCGCGTCCAGGGGGGTCACCCCTCCACTTT.

J is TRBJ1-5 and V is TRBV24-1; D is unresolved. The V gene's germline CDR1 is KGHDR and CDR2 SFDVKD. Trimming removed 4 bases at V and 7 bases at J, with 13 bases between. CDR3 length: 14 residues. DNA for the CDR3: TGTGCCACCAGTGACTCACTAAGGAGCCAGCCCCAGCATTTT. Protein product: CATSDSLRSQPQHF.

The chain couples TRBV5-4 to TRBJ1-2, with 7 bases aligning to TRBD1. This CDR3 comprises 13 residues. The V segment lost 5 bases and the J segment 4 bases; nucleotides outside the gene matches: 5. Germline V CDR1 and CDR2: SGHNT, YYREEE (reference sequence). Written as DNA, the CDR3 is TGTGCCAGCAGGCTGACAGGGTCCTATGGCTACACCTTC. Its protein is CASRLTGSYGYTF.

The V gene is TRBV6-1, the J gene TRBJ2-6, with TRBD1 matching 10 bases. The CDR3 has 17 residues. CDR1 is MNHNS and CDR2 is SASEGT in the germline V gene. V shed 7 bases and J 4 bases; nucleotides not matched to a gene: 10. The CDR3 is CASITGTGDSGANVLTF. The CDR3 DNA reads TGTGCCAGCATAACTGGGACAGGGGACTCAGGGGCCAACGTCCTGACTTTC.

The chain links TRBV27 to TRBJ2-1; D unresolved. Trimming removed 3 bases from V and 0 bases from J, with 9 bases in between. In germline, CDR1 is MNHEY, CDR2 SMNVEV (reference sequence). CDR3 length equals 15 residues. The CDR3 is CASSFTLSSYNEQFF. The CDR3 nucleotides read TGTGCCAGCAGTTTTACATTGAGCTCCTACAATGAGCAGTTCTTC.

This clonotype is a singleton in its sample. The chain joins TRBV20-1 to TRBJ2-3, with D possibly matching TRBD1 (5 bases). Between the trimmed V and J ends, which lost 0 bases and 2 bases, there was a span of 21 bases. Germline CDR1 reads DFQATT; CDR2 reads SNEGSKA (reference sequence). CDR3 length: 18 residues. In DNA, the CDR3 is TGCAGTGCTAGAGACCCCGTTTGGGGCGGAGAAAACACAGATACGCAGTATTTT. Its translation: CSARDPVWGGENTDTQYF.

This chain connects TRBV20-1 to TRBJ2-1; D is uncertain. CDR1 and CDR2 (germline): DFQATT, SNEGSKA (reference sequence). Trimming removed 2 bases at V and 0 bases at J, with 11 bases between. This CDR3 contains 15 residues. The CDR3 loop reads CSARRAQSSYNEQFF. The CDR3 nucleotides read TGCAGTGCTAGACGCGCACAGAGCTCCTACAATGAGCAGTTCTTC.

This clonotype was seen a few times. The chain combines TRBV28 with TRBJ1-6; TRBD1 aligns across 9 bases. Germline values: CDR1 MDHEN, CDR2 SYDVKM. V trimming: 7 bases; J trimming: 4 bases; junction bases outside the gene matches: 2. The CDR3 contains 14 residues. The CDR3 DNA follows: TGTGCCAGCAATGACAGGGGGTATAATTCACCCCTCCACTTT. Protein: CASNDRGYNSPLHF.

The chain employs TRBV5-1 and TRBJ2-3; 13 nucleotides line up with TRBD2. J lost 4 bases, V lost 5 bases, and 7 bases had no gene match. Germline assignment: CDR1 SGHRS and CDR2 YFSETQ. There are 16 residues in the CDR3. The CDR3 DNA follows: TGCGCCAGCAGACGTCTAGGACTAGCGGGAGCAGATACGCAGTATTTT. Translation: CASRRLGLAGADTQYF.

The V gene is TRBV20-1, the J gene TRBJ2-1; D gene ambiguous. The CDR3 contains 16 residues. V lost 3 bases and J lost 1, with 16 bases in between. Germline CDR1 is DFQATT and CDR2 is SNEGSKA (reference sequence). The CDR3 bases are TGCAGTGCTAGTCGGCCCTTGAGTGGTTCCTACAATGAGCAGTTCTTC. Translated, it gives CSASRPLSGSYNEQFF.

The chain uses TRBV19 and TRBJ2-3, with 14 bases lining up with TRBD2. Germline-derived CDR1 and CDR2 are LNHDA and SQIVND (reference sequence). V dropped 1 base and J dropped 2; count of bases not matched to a gene: 11. CDR3 size: 20 residues. The CDR3 region has the DNA TGTGCCAGTAGTATAGTGGGACTAGCGGGAGAGCACAGGGTCACAGATACGCAGTATTTT. Translating it yields CASSIVGLAGEHRVTDTQYF.

The J gene is TRBJ2-6, the V gene TRBV19; 9 bases align to TRBD1. With 3 bases clipped from V and 2 bases from J, the junction kept 8 bases outside the gene matches. This CDR3 region has 18 residues. The germline CDR1 and CDR2 sequences are LNHDA and SQIVND (reference sequence). CDR3 sequence (DNA): TGTGCCAGTAGTATTGGGGGACAGGGACTCCCTGGGGCCAACGTCCTGACTTTC. Amino acids: CASSIGGQGLPGANVLTF.

The chain joins TRBV6-1 to TRBJ2-2; 8 bases match TRBD1. This CDR3 is 16 amino acids long. Germline lookup yields CDR1 MNHNS and CDR2 SASEGT. Trimming cost V 0 bases and J 6 bases; bases outside gene matches: 6. CDR3 sequence: CASSEAHPGGPGELFF. The CDR3 region has the DNA TGTGCCAGCAGTGAAGCGCACCCAGGGGGCCCCGGGGAGCTGTTTTTT.

V gene TRBV2 combines with J gene TRBJ2-5; no reliable D call. Germline-derived CDR1 and CDR2 are SNHLY and FYNNEI. Between the trimmed V and J ends, which lost 2 bases and 1 base, there was a span of 8 bases. The CDR3 consists of 14 residues. The CDR3 coding sequence is TGTGCCAGCAGTGAAAGCCGGAGCCAAGAGACCCAGTACTTC. Residues: CASSESRSQETQYF.

This clonotype was observed a handful of times. The chain is built from TRBV20-1 and TRBJ1-2; 8 nucleotides line up with TRBD1. The CDR3 contains 15 residues. The V gene end was trimmed by 2 bases and the J gene end by 7 bases; junction bases not matched to a gene: 12. Per germline, CDR1 DFQATT and CDR2 SNEGSKA (reference sequence). The CDR3 protein is CSARKVAGGAGGYTF. The CDR3, as DNA: TGCAGTGCTAGAAAGGTGGCAGGGGGCGCGGGTGGCTACACCTTC.

V and J are TRBV4-1 and TRBJ1-2, with TRBD1 identical over 7 bases. CDR3 size: 13 residues. The germline gives CDR1 MGHRA, CDR2 YSYEKL. J lost 8 bases, V lost 4 bases, and 7 bases had no gene match. The CDR3 sequence is CASSLDRVGGYTF. DNA of the CDR3: TGCGCCAGCAGCCTAGACAGGGTGGGGGGCTACACCTTC.

This rearrangement joins TRBV20-1 to TRBJ2-7; 14 bases align to TRBD2. The CDR3 runs to 16 residues. V lost 6 bases, J lost 11 bases, and 18 bases stayed unmatched. Germline CDR1 and CDR2: DFQATT and SNEGSKA (reference sequence). DNA of the CDR3: TGCAGTGCCTTAGGGGGGACTAGCGGGAGATTCGCGGTGGAGTACTTC. This gives the protein CSALGGTSGRFAVEYF.

The chain links TRBV2 to TRBJ2-1, with TRBD1 matching over 7 bases. Germline CDR1 reads SNHLY; CDR2 reads FYNNEI. The CDR3 contains 16 residues. The J segment lost 2 bases and the V segment lost 6 bases, leaving 10 bases of the junction unmatched. This CDR3 reads CASRVGGLSPYNEQFF. In DNA, the CDR3 is TGTGCCAGCAGGGTAGGGGGCCTGAGCCCCTACAATGAGCAGTTCTTC.

The rearrangement uses TRBV24-1 and TRBJ2-2; 8 nucleotides agree with TRBD1. After removal of 5 bases from V and 2 bases from J, the junction contained 9 bases not matched to a gene. This CDR3 region has 17 residues. Germline assignment: CDR1 KGHDR and CDR2 SFDVKD. The CDR3 DNA follows: TGTGCCACCAGTGCGATGGGACAGGCCACTAACACCGGGGAGCTGTTTTTT. Its protein product is CATSAMGQATNTGELFF.

This clonotype was seen more than once but under ten times. This chain uses TRBV7-2 with TRBJ1-5; D unclear. Germline CDR1 is SGHTA and CDR2 is FQGNSA. The CDR3 has 14 residues. The V gene lost 0 bases and the J gene lost 4 bases, with 7 bases spanning the gap. In DNA form, the CDR3 reads TGTGCCAGCAGCTTAGCTTCACGGAATCAGCCCCAGCATTTT. It encodes CASSLASRNQPQHF.

This chain joins TRBV6-1 and TRBJ2-2; D remains unclear. V was shortened by 5 bases and J by 0 bases, with 13 bases between the two germline ends. The CDR3 runs 16 residues. The germline V gene encodes CDR1 MNHNS and CDR2 SASEGT. This chain's CDR3 is CASSPQVWTNTGELFF. The DNA for the CDR3 is TGTGCCAGCAGTCCCCAGGTGTGGACGAACACCGGGGAGCTGTTTTTT.

This clonotype was detected only a few times. V is TRBV12-3 or TRBV12-4 and J is TRBJ1-2; 7 positions agree with TRBD1. The length of the CDR3 is 13 residues. V dropped 3 bases and J dropped 8; count of bases not matched to a gene: 6. This CDR3 reads CASSLEGARGYTF. The CDR3 bases are TGTGCCAGCAGTTTGGAGGGGGCGAGGGGCTACACCTTC.

The genes are TRBV11-2 and TRBJ2-3, with TRBD1 matching over 8 bases. CDR1 and CDR2 (germline): SGHAT, FQNNGV. V lost 5 bases and J lost 5; bases outside the gene matches: 6. The CDR3 covers 14 residues. The CDR3 loop is CASSPRTGRDTQYF. The CDR3 nucleotides are TGTGCCAGCAGCCCAAGGACAGGGAGAGATACGCAGTATTTT. Full variable domain (outside the CDR3, taken from reference TRBV11-2 and TRBJ2-3): EAGVAQSPRYKIIEKRQSVAFWCNPISGHATLYWYQQILGQGPKLLIQFQNNGVVDDSQLPKDRFSAERLKGVDSTLKIQPAKLEDSAVYLCASSPRTGRDTQYFGPGTRLTVL.

This clonotype appeared a few times. The J gene is TRBJ1-5, the V gene TRBV2; D is uncertain. Germline V gene data show CDR1 as SNHLY and CDR2 as FYNNEI. The CDR3 has 12 amino acids. Trimming removed 6 bases at V and 7 bases at J, with 10 bases between. DNA of the CDR3: TGTGCCAGCAGCTCCGATGTACAGCCCCAGCATTTT. Translation: CASSSDVQPQHF.

This clonotype was seen a few times. The V gene is TRBV19, the J gene TRBJ1-5; D unclear. The CDR3 consists of 14 residues. Looked up from germline, CDR1 is LNHDA and CDR2 is SQIVND (reference sequence). V dropped 3 bases and J dropped 6 bases, with 12 bases sitting between them. CDR3: CASSITREGQPQHF. In DNA form, the CDR3 reads TGTGCCAGTAGTATTACAAGGGAAGGTCAGCCCCAGCATTTT.

This clonotype has a handful of counts. V usage is TRBV29-1 and J usage is TRBJ2-3; D perhaps matches TRBD1 (6 bases). The CDR3 sequence is 12 residues long. Germline CDR1 reads SQVTM; CDR2 reads ANQGSEA. V gave up 5 bases and J gave up 4 bases, with 10 bases separating them. In DNA, the CDR3 is TGCAGCGTTCTAGGGGGAGCAGATACGCAGTATTTT. Amino acids: CSVLGGADTQYF.

This clonotype showed up just once. The chain employs TRBV20-1 and TRBJ2-5; TRBD2 agrees at 11 bases. The germline V gene has CDR1 DFQATT and CDR2 SNEGSKA (reference sequence). This CDR3 is 15 amino acids long. V was clipped by 2 bases and J by 3 bases; unmatched bases: 5. The CDR3, as DNA: TGCAGTGCTAGACCGACGGGACTAGCGGAAGAGACCCAGTACTTC. Protein: CSARPTGLAEETQYF.

The V and J genes are TRBV20-1 and TRBJ2-1; TRBD1 is a possible D gene (6 bases). This CDR3 has 16 amino acids. V gave up 4 bases and J gave up 0 bases, with 16 bases separating them. Germline V CDR1 and CDR2: DFQATT, SNEGSKA (reference sequence). CDR3 amino acids: CSATGERGSSYNEQFF. The CDR3 nucleotides read TGCAGTGCTACAGGGGAACGGGGCAGCTCCTACAATGAGCAGTTCTTC.

The chain carries TRBV4-3 and TRBJ1-4; D not certain. V gave up 4 bases and J gave up 7 bases, with 16 bases separating them. The CDR3 loop spans 15 amino acids. Germline V gene lookup returns CDR1 LGHNA and CDR2 YSLEER. The chain's CDR3 is CASSRYSADSEKLFF. In nucleotides, the CDR3 is TGCGCCAGCAGCCGATATTCGGCCGATTCTGAAAAACTGTTTTTT.